What follows are 2 T cell receptor beta chains derived from one specimen sequenced in a study of control samples from healthy donors and cancer patients (dated by TCRdb to between 2020 and 2021). Libraries were made using the immunoSEQ multiplex PCR assay. Held by TCRdb, this immuneACCESS table contains in-frame sequences only and omits some clones. Under half of the omission traces to an unresolved V gene where checked; the cause of the rest is unknown. The sample has about 120,000 clones on record, more than 75% of them singletons. Around 2% of the sample is taken by the ten largest. The source material was blood. The receptors were sampled from a man aged 18 to 30 in good health.

The chain uses TRBV24-1 and TRBJ1-1; 7 nucleotides match TRBD1. J gave up 2 bases and V 7 bases, and 9 bases lay outside the gene matches. Germline values: CDR1 KGHDR, CDR2 SFDVKD. The CDR3 extends over 15 amino acids. CDR3 protein: CATREQGTLNTEAFF. The CDR3 DNA reads as TGTGCCACCAGAGAACAGGGGACCTTAAACACTGAAGCTTTCTTT.

This chain joins TRBV27 and TRBJ1-2; a weak D match, TRBD1 (5 bases). CDR1 is MNHEY and CDR2 is SMNVEV in the germline V gene (reference sequence). CDR3 length: 15 residues. V was clipped by 4 bases and J by 1 base, with 13 bases between them. DNA of the CDR3: TGTGCCAGCAGTTCAGGGCGAAGGGGTAACTATGGCTACACCTTC. As protein: CASSSGRRGNYGYTF.